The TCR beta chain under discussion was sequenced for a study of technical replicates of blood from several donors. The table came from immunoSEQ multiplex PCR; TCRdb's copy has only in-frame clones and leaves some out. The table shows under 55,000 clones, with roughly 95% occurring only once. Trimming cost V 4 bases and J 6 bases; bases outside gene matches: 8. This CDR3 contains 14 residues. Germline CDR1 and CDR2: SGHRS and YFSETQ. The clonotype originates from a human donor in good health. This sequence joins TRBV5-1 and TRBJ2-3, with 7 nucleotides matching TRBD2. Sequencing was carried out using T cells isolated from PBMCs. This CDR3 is CASSGAGERDTQYF. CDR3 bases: TGCGCCAGCAGCGGTGCGGGAGAGAGGGATACGCAGTATTTT.